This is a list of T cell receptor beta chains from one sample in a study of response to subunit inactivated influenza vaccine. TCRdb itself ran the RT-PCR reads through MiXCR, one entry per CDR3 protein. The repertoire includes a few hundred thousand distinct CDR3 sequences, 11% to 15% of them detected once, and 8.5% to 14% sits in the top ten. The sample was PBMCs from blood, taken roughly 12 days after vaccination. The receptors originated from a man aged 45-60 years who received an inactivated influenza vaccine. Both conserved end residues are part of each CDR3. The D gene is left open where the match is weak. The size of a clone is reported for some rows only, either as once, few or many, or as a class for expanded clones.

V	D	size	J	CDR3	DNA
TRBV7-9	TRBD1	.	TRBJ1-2	CASSLDYQGANYGYTF	TGTGCCAGCAGCTTAGACTACCAGGGGGCTAACTATGGCTACACCTTC
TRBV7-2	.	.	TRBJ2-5	CASSSEWGQETQYF	TGTGCCAGCAGCTCGGAGTGGGGGCAAGAGACCCAGTACTTC
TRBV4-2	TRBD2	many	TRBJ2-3	CASSQDRGGSTDTQYF	TGTGCCAGCAGCCAAGATCGGGGGGGTAGCACAGATACGCAGTATTTT
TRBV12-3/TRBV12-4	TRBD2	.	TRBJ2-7	CASSLDGRVGEQYF	TGTGCCAGCAGTTTGGACGGGAGGGTTGGCGAGCAGTACTTC
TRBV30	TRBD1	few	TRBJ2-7	CAWSVGTGSYEQYF	TGTGCCTGGAGTGTTGGGACAGGGTCATACGAGCAGTACTTC
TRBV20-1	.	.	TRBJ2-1	CSAGPRTYNEQFF	TGCAGTGCAGGACCGCGGACCTACAATGAGCAGTTCTTC
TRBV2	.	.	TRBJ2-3	CASSETATDTQCF	TGTGCCAGCAGTGAAACGGCGACAGATACGCAGTGTTTT
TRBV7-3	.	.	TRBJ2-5	CASSRPGETQYF	TGTGCCAGCAGCCGCCCGGGAGAGACCCAGTACTTC
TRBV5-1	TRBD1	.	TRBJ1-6	CASSPGGTVNSPLHF	TGCGCCAGCAGCCCGGGGGGGACAGTAAATTCACCCCTCCACTTT
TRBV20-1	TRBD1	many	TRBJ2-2	CSAKQMTGTYNTGELFF	TGCAGTGCTAAACAAATGACAGGGACCTACAACACCGGGGAGCTGTTTTTT